This T cell receptor beta chain was documented in a study of post-analysis software for immune sequencing data. General observations from the study: With TRBV5-6, TRBV5-1 and TRBV20-1 included, about five TRBV segments were more frequent in patients than in controls.

This CDR3 spans 15 amino acids. Germline CDR1 reads MNHNS; CDR2 reads SASEGT. Trimming removed 1 base at V and 0 bases at J, with 9 bases between. Unique molecular identifiers were carried by the TCR beta cDNA libraries. TCRdb called the PCR reads again in MiXCR, with one record for every CDR3 protein. The table includes hundreds of thousands of distinct CDR3 sequences, 30% detected once. This clonotype occurred a few times. Its target is not known. V is TRBV6-1 and J is TRBJ1-2; D unclear. Material for sequencing was blood. The origin of this receptor is a girl between 5 and 17 years old with multiple sclerosis. The CDR3 here is CASSEGQYANYGYTF. CDR3 DNA sequence: TGTGCCAGCAGTGAAGGCCAGTATGCTAACTATGGCTACACCTTC.